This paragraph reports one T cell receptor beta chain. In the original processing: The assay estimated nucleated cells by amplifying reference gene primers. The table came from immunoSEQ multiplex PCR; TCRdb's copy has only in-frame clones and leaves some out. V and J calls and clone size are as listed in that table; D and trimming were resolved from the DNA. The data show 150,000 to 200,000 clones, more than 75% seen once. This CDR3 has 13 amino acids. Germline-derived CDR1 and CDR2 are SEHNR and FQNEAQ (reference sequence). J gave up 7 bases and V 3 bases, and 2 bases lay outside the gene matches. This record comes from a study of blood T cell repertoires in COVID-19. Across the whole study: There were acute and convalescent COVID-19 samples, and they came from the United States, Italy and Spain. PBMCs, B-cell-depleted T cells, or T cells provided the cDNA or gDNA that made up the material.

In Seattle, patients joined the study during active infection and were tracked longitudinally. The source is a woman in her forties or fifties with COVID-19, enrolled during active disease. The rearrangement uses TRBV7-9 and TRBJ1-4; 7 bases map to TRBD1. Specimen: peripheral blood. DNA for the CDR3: TGTGCCAGCAGCTTCCAGGGGGTTGAAAAACTGTTTTTT. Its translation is CASSFQGVEKLFF.